This TCR beta chain was observed in a study of blood T cell repertoires in COVID-19. Across the whole study: Acute and convalescent COVID-19 specimens originated in the United States, Italy and Spain. T cells, B-cell-depleted T cells, or PBMCs provided the cDNA or gDNA that served as material.

Per the study methods: For nucleated cells, counts were estimated from reference gene primer amplification. The protocol was immunoSEQ multiplex PCR, while the TCRdb copy is restricted to in-frame clones and leaves out a portion. V and J calls and clone size come straight from that table; D and trimming were deduced from the DNA. Among roughly 200,000 clones listed, roughly 81% were seen once. Germline V lookup: CDR1 SGHRS, CDR2 YFSETQ. Trimming took 8 bases from V and 7 from J, leaving 25 bases between them. The CDR3 is made up of 16 amino acids. Source material: peripheral blood. The V call is TRBV5-1, the J call TRBJ2-1; D is perhaps TRBD2 (5 bases). This receptor was identified in a woman of 80 years or more with acute or convalescent COVID-19. CDR3 bases: TGCGCCAGTACCCGTCTTGGCGGGTCTTATAGGAATGAGCAGTTCTTC. This sequence encodes CASTRLGGSYRNEQFF.